This TCR beta chain was observed in a study of cytomegalovirus exposure and HLA in healthy donors. Broader study findings: In a later analysis, TCR beta V- and J-gene trimming showed a link to a missense DCLRE1C variant. It was reported in a later analysis that an Asian-associated ancestry cluster showed fewer N-insertions than the approximately 690-donor mean.

The PCR ran on 60 Vbeta and 13 Jbeta primers. Only in-frame clones appear in the TCRdb table, and some are missing; sequencing was by immunoSEQ multiplex PCR. In total, the table holds 90,000 to 130,000 clones. The germline CDR1 and CDR2 sequences are SGHTS and YDEGEE. The CDR3 has 14 residues. The ends lost 4 bases at V and 6 bases at J; junction bases unmatched: 7. Samples came from healthy bone marrow donors. Remarks on this clone: The antigen is not known.

This TCR was recovered from a man aged 25 to 40 in good health and CMV-seronegative. The sample consisted of PBMCs. The V and J genes are TRBV5-8 and TRBJ1-5; 7 bases fit TRBD1. This CDR3 reads CASSLDRVGQPQHF. Here the CDR3 DNA reads TGTGCCAGCAGCCTAGACAGGGTTGGTCAGCCCCAGCATTTT.